These 22 T cell receptor beta chains came from one sample sequenced in a study of T cell responses to AZD1222 COVID-19 vaccine. This table comes from immunoSEQ multiplex PCR, and its TCRdb copy is limited to in-frame clones, with some not included. The sample includes 100,000 to 140,000 clones, about 93% of them seen just once. The input for sequencing was peripheral blood, taken 28 days after the second AZD1222 dose. These receptor sequences come from an adult who received the AZD1222 COVID-19 vaccine.

This clone appeared a few times. The chain has TRBV7-9 and TRBJ1-2; TRBD1 matches at 8 bases. Trimming removed 1 base from V and 7 bases from J; junction bases left unmatched: 5. This CDR3 comprises 14 residues. Germline CDR1 is SEHNR and CDR2 is FQNEAQ (reference sequence). The CDR3 region is CASSLVQGVIGYTF. The CDR3 nucleotides are TGTGCCAGCAGCTTAGTACAGGGGGTTATTGGCTACACCTTC.

This chain links TRBV4-1 with TRBJ1-2, with 12 nucleotides matching TRBD1. The V gene end was trimmed by 2 bases and the J gene end by 6 bases; junction bases not matched to a gene: 7. The germline V gene encodes CDR1 MGHRA and CDR2 YSYEKL. The CDR3 spans 16 residues. The DNA for the CDR3 is TGCGCCAGCAGCCAAACCGGGACAGGGGGCGGGAATGGCTACACCTTC. Encoded protein: CASSQTGTGGGNGYTF.

CDR3 nucleotide sequence: TGTGCCAGCAGCTTGGCGACAGAGAACACTGAAGCTTTCTTT. Its translation: CASSLATENTEAFF. This chain links TRBV5-8 with TRBJ1-1, with D possibly matching TRBD1 (5 bases). V was pared by 0 bases and J by 1 base, with 7 bases between. This CDR3 has 14 residues. The V gene's germline CDR1 is SGHTS and CDR2 YDEGEE.

The V gene is TRBV28, the J gene TRBJ2-7, with 11 nucleotides matching TRBD1. Germline CDR1 reads MDHEN; CDR2 reads SYDVKM. V gave up 2 bases and J gave up 4 bases; unmatched junction bases: 7. CDR3 length equals 16 residues. CDR3 in DNA: TGTGCCAGCAGTTTAACCGGGACAGGGGGTCGGTACGAGCAGTACTTC. Protein: CASSLTGTGGRYEQYF.

J is TRBJ1-1 and V is TRBV5-5; no firm D call. The V gene's germline CDR1 is SGHKS and CDR2 YYEKEE (reference sequence). This CDR3 region has 14 residues. V dropped 0 bases and J dropped 0 bases, with 6 bases sitting between them. DNA of the CDR3: TGTGCCAGCAGCTTGGTGTGGATGAACACTGAAGCTTTCTTT. Its protein product is CASSLVWMNTEAFF.

V gene TRBV20-1 combines with J gene TRBJ1-2; no reliable D call. Between the trimmed V and J ends, which lost 8 bases and 2 bases, there was a span of 9 bases. Germline V gives CDR1 DFQATT, CDR2 SNEGSKA (reference sequence). This CDR3 region has 11 residues. CDR3 sequence (DNA): TGCAGTACGGAGGAAAACTATGGCTACACCTTC. Translated: CSTEENYGYTF.

This rearrangement joins TRBV3-1 (or the pseudogene TRBV3-2) to TRBJ2-3; D is unclear. The germline V gene encodes CDR1 LGHDT and CDR2 YNNKEL (reference sequence). CDR3 length: 19 residues. Trimming cost V 1 base and J 5 bases, with 25 bases left between them. CDR3 sequence reads: CASSQAVVRSSSLVDTQYF. CDR3 nucleotides: TGTGCCAGCAGCCAAGCTGTGGTGCGGTCGTCATCCTTGGTAGATACGCAGTATTTT.

The chain couples TRBV6-5 to TRBJ2-7; no clear D. The CDR3 is made up of 12 amino acids. CDR1 and CDR2 (germline): MNHEY, SVGAGI. The V and J ends lost 8 bases and 5 bases respectively, with 13 bases between them. The CDR3 coding sequence is TGTGCCAGCGCTTCGGATCATCACGAGCAGTACTTC. It specifies CASASDHHEQYF.

The chain recombines TRBV18 with TRBJ1-5, with 9 bases that match TRBD1. The CDR3 extends over 16 amino acids. V trimming: 4 bases; J trimming: 0 bases; junction bases outside the gene matches: 4. CDR1 KGHSH and CDR2 LQKENI come from the germline V gene. The CDR3 sequence: CASSLDRGYSNQPQHF. CDR3 bases: TGTGCCAGCTCACTCGACAGGGGGTATAGCAATCAGCCCCAGCATTTT.

The count of this clone is one. The rearrangement links TRBV27 to TRBJ1-1; 8 bases are a match to TRBD1. From germline, CDR1 is MNHEY and CDR2 SMNVEV (reference sequence). The CDR3 runs to 15 residues. Losses at the gene ends were 5 bases for V and 6 bases for J; bases not matched to a gene: 11. The CDR3 spells CASSHQTGEFAEAFF. In DNA, the CDR3 is TGTGCCAGCAGTCACCAGACAGGGGAATTCGCTGAAGCTTTCTTT.

The J gene is TRBJ2-7, the V gene TRBV12-3 or TRBV12-4; D remains unclear. CDR3 size: 12 residues. Deletions cut 7 bases from V and 3 bases from J, with 10 bases between. This chain's CDR3 is CASTPGGYEQYF. CDR3 DNA: TGTGCCAGCACCCCGGGCGGCTACGAGCAGTACTTC.

The chain joins TRBV19 to TRBJ2-5, with D perhaps matching TRBD2 (5 bases). V lost 6 bases and J 4 bases, leaving 12 bases between the germline ends. Per the germline V gene, CDR1 is LNHDA and CDR2 is SQIVND (reference sequence). The CDR3 contains 13 residues. This CDR3 is CASSGIQRETQYF. CDR3 nucleotides: TGTGCCAGTAGCGGGATCCAGCGAGAGACCCAGTACTTC.

V gene TRBV14 combines with J gene TRBJ2-7; TRBD1 agrees at 7 bases. This CDR3 is 16 amino acids long. Losses at the gene ends were 1 base for V and 0 bases for J; bases not matched to a gene: 6. Germline CDR1 is SGHDN and CDR2 is FVKESK. The chain's CDR3 is CASSQGPGQTSYEQYF. Written as DNA, the CDR3 is TGTGCCAGCAGCCAAGGCCCGGGACAGACCTCCTACGAGCAGTACTTC.

The CDR3 region has the DNA TGTGCCAGCAGCATAGAACAGGGTTTGAGCAATCAGCCCCAGCATTTT. It specifies CASSIEQGLSNQPQHF. This sequence joins TRBV5-6 and TRBJ1-5, with TRBD1 as a possible D gene (6 bases). The germline gives CDR1 SGHDT, CDR2 YYEEEE. The CDR3 has 16 amino acids. Between the trimmed V and J ends, which lost 4 bases and 1 base, there was a span of 15 bases.

The chain couples TRBV30 to TRBJ2-1; TRBD2 might be the D (5 bases). V gave up 0 bases and J gave up 8 bases, with 11 bases separating them. The germline gives CDR1 GTSNPN, CDR2 SVGIG (reference sequence). This CDR3 contains 13 residues. The chain's CDR3 is CAWSVLSAHEQFF. DNA of the CDR3: TGTGCCTGGAGTGTACTTAGCGCCCATGAGCAGTTCTTC.

The chain combines TRBV4-3 with TRBJ1-5, with a tentative D call TRBD1 (6 bases). Germline V lookup: CDR1 LGHNA, CDR2 YSLEER. Trimming removed 0 bases at V and 4 bases at J, with 10 bases between. The CDR3 length is 15 residues. The CDR3 DNA is TGCGCCAGCAGCCAAGATCCGGGGGCGAATCAGCCCCAGCATTTT. This translates into CASSQDPGANQPQHF.

The chain carries TRBV2 and TRBJ2-1; 12 bases fit TRBD2. Looked up from germline, CDR1 is SNHLY and CDR2 is FYNNEI. CDR3 length: 17 amino acids. With 1 base clipped from V and 7 bases from J, the junction kept 8 bases outside the gene matches. In DNA, the CDR3 is TGTGCCAGCAGTGAAGGTTTCGGGACTAGCGGGCAAAATGAGCAGTTCTTC. This codes for CASSEGFGTSGQNEQFF.

The chain combines TRBV11-2 with TRBJ2-7, with TRBD2 identical over 10 bases. The V and J ends lost 6 bases and 2 bases, in that order; junction bases with no gene match: 16. The CDR3 totals 18 residues. Germline values: CDR1 SGHAT, CDR2 FQNNGV. Here the CDR3 reads CASSSPAPLAGTPYEQYF. CDR3 bases: TGTGCCAGCAGTTCGCCGGCGCCACTAGCGGGGACTCCCTACGAGCAGTACTTC.

The V call is TRBV5-6, the J call TRBJ1-6; no firm D call. The CDR3 totals 14 residues. Per the germline V gene, CDR1 is SGHDT and CDR2 is YYEEEE. V gave up 4 bases and J gave up 8 bases, with 13 bases separating them. The CDR3 nucleotides are TGTGCCAGCAGCGCCGGGATGAGTGATTCACCCCTCCACTTT. It is translated as CASSAGMSDSPLHF.

The chain is built from TRBV2 and TRBJ1-1, with TRBD1 identical over 7 bases. Germline-derived CDR1 and CDR2 are SNHLY and FYNNEI. With 2 bases clipped from V and 4 bases from J, the junction kept 7 bases outside the gene matches. The CDR3 extends over 15 amino acids. The CDR3 loop is CASSERGGLGTEAFF. The CDR3, as DNA: TGTGCCAGCAGTGAACGAGGGGGCTTGGGCACTGAAGCTTTCTTT.

V usage is TRBV27 and J usage is TRBJ1-6; D remains ambiguous. V was cut by 4 bases and J by 0 bases, with 1 base left in between. Germline-derived CDR1 and CDR2 are MNHEY and SMNVEV (reference sequence). This CDR3 has 13 amino acids. CDR3 residues: CASSSSYNSPLHF. CDR3 sequence (DNA): TGTGCCAGCAGTTCCTCCTATAATTCACCCCTCCACTTT.

The chain joins TRBV19 to TRBJ2-1; D possibly matches TRBD1 or TRBD2 (5 bases each). Germline V CDR1 and CDR2: LNHDA, SQIVND (reference sequence). The CDR3 has 16 amino acids. The germline V and J ends were trimmed by 0 bases and 7 bases, with 16 bases remaining between them. The DNA of the CDR3 is TGTGCCAGTAGTATAGACCGGGACCAGCCCGGGAATGAGCAGTTCTTC. It yields the protein CASSIDRDQPGNEQFF.